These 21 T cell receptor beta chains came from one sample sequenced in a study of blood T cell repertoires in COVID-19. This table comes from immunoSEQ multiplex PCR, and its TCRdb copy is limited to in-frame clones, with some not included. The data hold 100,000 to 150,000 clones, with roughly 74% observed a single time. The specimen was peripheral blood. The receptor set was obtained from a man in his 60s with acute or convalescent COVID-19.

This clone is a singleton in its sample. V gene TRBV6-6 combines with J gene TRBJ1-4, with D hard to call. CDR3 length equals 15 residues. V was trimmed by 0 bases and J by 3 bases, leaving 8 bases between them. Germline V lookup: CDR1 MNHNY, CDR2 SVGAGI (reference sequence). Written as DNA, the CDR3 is TGTGCCAGCAGTTACTCTGGGAGCCCTAATGAAAAACTGTTTTTT. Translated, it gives CASSYSGSPNEKLFF.

The CDR3 loop is CAWGPIDYTF. The CDR3 nucleotides are TGTGCCTGGGGGCCCATAGACTACACCTTC. V gene TRBV30 combines with J gene TRBJ1-2, with D unclear. CDR1 and CDR2 (germline): GTSNPN, SVGIG (reference sequence). Trimming shortened V by 5 bases and J by 10 bases, and 11 bases separated the two germline ends. The CDR3 totals 10 residues.

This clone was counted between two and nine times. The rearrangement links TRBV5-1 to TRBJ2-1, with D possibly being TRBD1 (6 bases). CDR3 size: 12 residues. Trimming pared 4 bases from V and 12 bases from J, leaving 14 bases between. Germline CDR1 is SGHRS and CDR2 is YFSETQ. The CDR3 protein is CASSPNLRGQFF. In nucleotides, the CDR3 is TGCGCCAGCAGCCCTAACCTCAGGGGGCAGTTCTTC.

DNA for the CDR3: TGTGCCAGCAGTCCTTCACATAATAGCAATCAGCCCCAGCATTTT. Its translation: CASSPSHNSNQPQHF. This chain uses TRBV6-5 with TRBJ1-5; D uncertain. V lost 5 bases to trimming and J lost 0 bases, with 11 bases between them. CDR1 and CDR2 (germline): MNHEY, SVGAGI. This CDR3 spans 15 amino acids.

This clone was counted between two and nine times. DNA of the CDR3: TGTGCCAGCTCACCTTCCCGGACAGACCGCTATGGCTACACCTTC. This sequence encodes CASSPSRTDRYGYTF. The V call is TRBV18, the J call TRBJ1-2; maybe TRBD1 (6 bases). The CDR3 contains 15 residues. V lost 3 bases and J 4 bases, leaving 15 bases between the germline ends. In germline, CDR1 is KGHSH, CDR2 LQKENI.

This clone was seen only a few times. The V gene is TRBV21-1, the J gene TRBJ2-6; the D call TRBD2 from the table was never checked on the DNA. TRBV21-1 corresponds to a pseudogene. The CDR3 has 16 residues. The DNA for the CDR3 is TGTGCCAGCAGCAAAACGAACGGCTCTGGGGCCAACGTCCTGACTTTC. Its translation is CASSKTNGSGANVLTF.

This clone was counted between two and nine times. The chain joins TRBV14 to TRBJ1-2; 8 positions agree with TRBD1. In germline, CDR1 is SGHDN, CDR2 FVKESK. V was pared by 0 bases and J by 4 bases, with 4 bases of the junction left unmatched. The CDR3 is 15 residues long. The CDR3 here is CASSQDDRGVYGYTF. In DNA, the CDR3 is TGTGCCAGCAGCCAAGATGACAGGGGAGTCTATGGCTACACCTTC.

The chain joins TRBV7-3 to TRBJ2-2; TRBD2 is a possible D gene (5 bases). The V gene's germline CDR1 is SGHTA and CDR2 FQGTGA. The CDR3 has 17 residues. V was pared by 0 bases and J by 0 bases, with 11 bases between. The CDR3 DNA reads TGTGCCAGCAGCTTAACGTATCAGCGGCCGAACACCGGGGAGCTGTTTTTT. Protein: CASSLTYQRPNTGELFF.

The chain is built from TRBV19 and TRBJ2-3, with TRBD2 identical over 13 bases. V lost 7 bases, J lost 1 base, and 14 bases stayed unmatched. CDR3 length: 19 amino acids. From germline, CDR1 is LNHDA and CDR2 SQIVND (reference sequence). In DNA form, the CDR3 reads TGTGCCAGTACTCCCCGGTACGGGACTAGCGGGGCCGGCACAGATACGCAGTATTTT. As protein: CASTPRYGTSGAGTDTQYF.

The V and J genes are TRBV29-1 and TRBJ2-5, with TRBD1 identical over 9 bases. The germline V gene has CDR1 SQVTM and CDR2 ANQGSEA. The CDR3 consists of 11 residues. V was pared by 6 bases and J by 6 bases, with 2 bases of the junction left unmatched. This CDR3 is CSVGQGQTQYF. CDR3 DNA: TGCAGCGTGGGACAGGGTCAGACCCAGTACTTC.

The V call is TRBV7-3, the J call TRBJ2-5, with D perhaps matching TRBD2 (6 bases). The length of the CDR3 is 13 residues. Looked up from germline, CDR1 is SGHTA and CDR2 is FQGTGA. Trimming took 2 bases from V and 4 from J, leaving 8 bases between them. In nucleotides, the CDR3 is TGTGCCAGCAGCTTAGTGGGAGGAGAGACCCAGTACTTC. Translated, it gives CASSLVGGETQYF.

CDR3 nucleotides: TGTGCCTGGGCCCCAGGGTATTTAAATTCACCCCTCCACTTT. The encoded protein is CAWAPGYLNSPLHF. The rearrangement uses TRBV30 and TRBJ1-6, with a weak D call TRBD1 (5 bases). The CDR3 spans 14 residues. Trimming stripped 5 bases from V and 7 bases from J, with 15 bases between. CDR1 GTSNPN and CDR2 SVGIG come from the germline V gene (reference sequence). Supplemented by reference TRBV30 and TRBJ1-6, the full variable domain reads SQTIHQWPATLVQPVGSPLSLECTVEGTSNPNLYWYRQAAGRGLQLLFYSVGIGQISSEVPQNLSASRPQDRQFILSSKKLLLSDSGFYLCAWAPGYLNSPLHFGNGTRLTVT.

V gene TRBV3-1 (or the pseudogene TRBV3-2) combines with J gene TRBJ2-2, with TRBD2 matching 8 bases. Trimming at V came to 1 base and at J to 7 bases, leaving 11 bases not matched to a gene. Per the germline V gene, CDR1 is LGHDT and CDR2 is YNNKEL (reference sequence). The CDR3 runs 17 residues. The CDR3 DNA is TGTGCCAGCAGCCAAGCAGGTAGCGGGAAAGGAGGCGGGGAGCTGTTTTTT. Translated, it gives CASSQAGSGKGGGELFF.

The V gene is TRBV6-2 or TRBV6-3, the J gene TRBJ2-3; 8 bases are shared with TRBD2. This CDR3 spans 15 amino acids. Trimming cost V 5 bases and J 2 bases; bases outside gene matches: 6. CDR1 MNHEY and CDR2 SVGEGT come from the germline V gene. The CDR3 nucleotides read TGTGCCAGCAGTCTCGACGGGGGGGACACAGATACGCAGTATTTT. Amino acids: CASSLDGGDTDTQYF.

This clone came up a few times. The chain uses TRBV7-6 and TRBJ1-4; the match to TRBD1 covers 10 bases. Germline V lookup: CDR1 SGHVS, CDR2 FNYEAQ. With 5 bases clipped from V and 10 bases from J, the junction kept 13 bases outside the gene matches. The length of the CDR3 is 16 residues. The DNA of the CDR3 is TGTGCCAGCAGCCAACCCTTCCGGGGACAGGGGTTAAAACTGTTTTTT. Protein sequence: CASSQPFRGQGLKLFF.

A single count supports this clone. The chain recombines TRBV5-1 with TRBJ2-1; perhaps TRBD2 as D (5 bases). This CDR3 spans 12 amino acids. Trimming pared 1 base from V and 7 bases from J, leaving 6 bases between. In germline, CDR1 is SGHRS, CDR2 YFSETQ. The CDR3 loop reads CASSLTGNEQFF. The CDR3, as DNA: TGCGCCAGCAGCTTGACGGGAAATGAGCAGTTCTTC.

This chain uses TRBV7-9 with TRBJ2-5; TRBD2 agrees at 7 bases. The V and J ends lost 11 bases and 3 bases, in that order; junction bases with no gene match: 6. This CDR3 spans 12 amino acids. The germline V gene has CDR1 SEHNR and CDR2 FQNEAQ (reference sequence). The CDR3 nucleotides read TGTGCCGTCCGGGAGGTGGAAGAGACCCAGTACTTC. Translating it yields CAVREVEETQYF.

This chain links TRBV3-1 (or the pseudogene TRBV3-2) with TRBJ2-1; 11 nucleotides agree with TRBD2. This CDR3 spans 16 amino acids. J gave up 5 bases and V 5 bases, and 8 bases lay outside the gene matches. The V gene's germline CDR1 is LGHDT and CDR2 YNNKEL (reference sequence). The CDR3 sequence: CASSGLAGGVDNEQFF. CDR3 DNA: TGTGCCAGCAGCGGCCTAGCGGGGGGAGTGGACAATGAGCAGTTCTTC.

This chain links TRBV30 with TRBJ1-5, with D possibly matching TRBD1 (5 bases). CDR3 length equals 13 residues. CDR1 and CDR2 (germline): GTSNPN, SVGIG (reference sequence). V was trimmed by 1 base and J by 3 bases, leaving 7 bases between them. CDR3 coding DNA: TGTGCCTGGAGTGCAGGGAACAATCAGCCCCAGCATTTT. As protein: CAWSAGNNQPQHF.

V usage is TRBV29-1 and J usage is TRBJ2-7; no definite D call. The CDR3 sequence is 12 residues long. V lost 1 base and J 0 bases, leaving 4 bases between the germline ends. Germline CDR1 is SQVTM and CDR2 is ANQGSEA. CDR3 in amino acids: CSVEGASYEQYF. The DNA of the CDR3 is TGCAGCGTTGAAGGGGCCTCCTACGAGCAGTACTTC.

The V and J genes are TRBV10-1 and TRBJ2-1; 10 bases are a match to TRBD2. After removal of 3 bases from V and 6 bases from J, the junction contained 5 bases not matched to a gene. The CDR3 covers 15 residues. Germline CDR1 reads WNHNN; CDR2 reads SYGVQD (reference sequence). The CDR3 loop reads CASSDSGRRPNEQFF. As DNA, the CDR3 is TGCGCCAGCAGTGATAGCGGGAGGCGTCCCAATGAGCAGTTCTTC.